The 3 T cell receptor beta chains reported below all come from one sample, sequenced in a study of T cell responses to AZD1222 COVID-19 vaccine. Assay: immunoSEQ multiplex PCR; the TCRdb copy retains only in-frame clones and omits some. The sample has about 170,000 clones, roughly 92% seen once. The sample in question was peripheral blood, obtained on day 0 of AZD1222 vaccination. The receptors here all came from an adult in good health.

The gene calls are TRBV7-9 and TRBJ2-3; TRBD1 or TRBD2 may be the D gene (5 bases each). The CDR3 sequence is 15 residues long. Looked up from germline, CDR1 is SEHNR and CDR2 is FQNEAQ (reference sequence). The V end was cut by 4 bases, the J end by 1 base, with 12 bases between. This CDR3 reads CASSSRLGGTDTQYF. The CDR3 DNA sequence: TGTGCCAGCAGCTCCAGGTTGGGGGGCACAGATACGCAGTATTTT.

The chain employs TRBV5-5 and TRBJ2-1, with D unresolved. CDR1 and CDR2 from the germline V gene are SGHKS and YYEKEE (reference sequence). V was cut by 4 bases and J by 10 bases, with 12 bases left in between. The CDR3 runs 12 residues. The CDR3 loop reads CASSPPLEEQFF. The CDR3, as DNA: TGTGCCAGCAGCCCGCCCCTGGAGGAGCAGTTCTTC. Looking up the rest from reference TRBV5-5 and TRBJ2-1 gives the full variable domain: DAGVTQSPTHLIKTRGQQVTLRCSPISGHKSVSWYQQVLGQGPQFIFQYYEKEERGRGNFPDRFSARQFPNYSSELNVNALLLGDSALYLCASSPPLEEQFFGPGTRLTVL.

The chain uses TRBV29-1 and TRBJ1-4; no reliable D call. CDR1 is SQVTM, CDR2 ANQGSEA, per germline. The CDR3 is 12 residues long. V lost 6 bases and J 7 bases, leaving 12 bases between the germline ends. This CDR3 is CSVPWVGEKLFF. CDR3 sequence (DNA): TGCAGCGTACCCTGGGTGGGTGAAAAACTGTTTTTT. The full variable domain, its missing parts supplied by reference TRBV29-1 and TRBJ1-4, is SAVISQKPSRDICQRGTSLTIQCQVDSQVTMMFWYRQQPGQSLTLIATANQGSEATYESGFVIDKFPISRPNLTFSTLTVSNMSPEDSSIYLCSVPWVGEKLFFGSGTQLSVL.